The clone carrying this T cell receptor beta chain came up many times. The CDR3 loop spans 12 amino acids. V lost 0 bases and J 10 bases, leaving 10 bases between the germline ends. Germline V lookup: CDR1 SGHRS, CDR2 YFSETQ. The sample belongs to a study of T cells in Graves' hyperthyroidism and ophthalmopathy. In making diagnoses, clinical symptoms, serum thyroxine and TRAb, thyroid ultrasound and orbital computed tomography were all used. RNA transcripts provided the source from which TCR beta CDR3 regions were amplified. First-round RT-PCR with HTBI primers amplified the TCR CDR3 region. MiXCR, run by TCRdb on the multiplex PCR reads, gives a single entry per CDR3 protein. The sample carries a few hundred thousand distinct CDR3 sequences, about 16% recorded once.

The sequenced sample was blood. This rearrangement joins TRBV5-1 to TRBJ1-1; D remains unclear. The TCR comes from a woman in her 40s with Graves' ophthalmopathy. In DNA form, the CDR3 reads TGCGCCAGCAGCTTGGGAGGAACCCGAGCTTTCTTT. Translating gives CASSLGGTRAFF.